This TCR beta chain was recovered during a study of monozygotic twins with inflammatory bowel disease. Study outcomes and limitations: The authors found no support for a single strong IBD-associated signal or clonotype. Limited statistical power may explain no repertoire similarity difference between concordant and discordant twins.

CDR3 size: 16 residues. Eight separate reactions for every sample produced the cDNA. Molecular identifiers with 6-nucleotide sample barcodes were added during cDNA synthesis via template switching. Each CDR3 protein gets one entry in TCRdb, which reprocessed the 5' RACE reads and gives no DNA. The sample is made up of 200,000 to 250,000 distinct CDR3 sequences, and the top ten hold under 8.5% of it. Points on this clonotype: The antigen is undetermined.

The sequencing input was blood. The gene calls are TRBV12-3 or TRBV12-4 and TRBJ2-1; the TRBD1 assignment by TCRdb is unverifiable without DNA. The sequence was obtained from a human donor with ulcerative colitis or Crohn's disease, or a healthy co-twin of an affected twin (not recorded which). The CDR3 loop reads CASTEGQVTSYNEQFF.